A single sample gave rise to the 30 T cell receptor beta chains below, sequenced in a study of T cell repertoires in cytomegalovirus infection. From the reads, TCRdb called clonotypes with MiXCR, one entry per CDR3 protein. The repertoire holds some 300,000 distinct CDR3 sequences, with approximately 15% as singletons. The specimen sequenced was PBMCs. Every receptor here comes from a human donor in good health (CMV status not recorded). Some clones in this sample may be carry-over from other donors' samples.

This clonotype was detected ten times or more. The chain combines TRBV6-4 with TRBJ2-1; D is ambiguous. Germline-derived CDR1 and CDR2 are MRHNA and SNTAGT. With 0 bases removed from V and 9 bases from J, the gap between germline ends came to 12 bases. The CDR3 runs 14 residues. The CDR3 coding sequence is TGTGCCAGCAGTGACTCGATGGATAGGGCTGAGCAGTTCTTC. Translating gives CASSDSMDRAEQFF.

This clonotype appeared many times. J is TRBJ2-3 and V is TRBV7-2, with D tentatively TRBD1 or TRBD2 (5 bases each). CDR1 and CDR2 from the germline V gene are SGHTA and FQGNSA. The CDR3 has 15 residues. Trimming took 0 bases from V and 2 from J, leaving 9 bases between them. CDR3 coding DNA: TGTGCCAGCAGCTTAGCGAGGGGTTACACAGATACGCAGTATTTT. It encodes CASSLARGYTDTQYF.

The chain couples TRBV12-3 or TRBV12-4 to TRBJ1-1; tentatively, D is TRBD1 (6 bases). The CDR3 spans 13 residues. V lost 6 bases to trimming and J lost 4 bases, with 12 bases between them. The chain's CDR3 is CASRNRVGTEAFF. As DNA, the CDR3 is TGTGCCAGCAGAAACAGGGTGGGCACTGAAGCTTTCTTT.

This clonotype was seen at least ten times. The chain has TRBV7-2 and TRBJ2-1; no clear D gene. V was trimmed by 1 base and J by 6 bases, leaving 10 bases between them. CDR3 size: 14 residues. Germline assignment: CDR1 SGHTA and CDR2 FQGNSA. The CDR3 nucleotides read TGTGCCAGCAGCTTAGTAATCACTATCAATGAGCAGTTCTTC. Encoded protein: CASSLVITINEQFF. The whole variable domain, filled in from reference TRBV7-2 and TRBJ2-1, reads GAGVSQSPSNKVTEKGKDVELRCDPISGHTALYWYRQSLGQGLEFLIYFQGNSAPDKSGLPSDRFSAERTGGSVSTLTIQRTQQEDSAVYLCASSLVITINEQFFGPGTRLTVL.

Here the CDR3 DNA reads TGTGCCATACACGCTTGGGGGGCCAACGTCCTGACTTTC. Translated, it gives CAIHAWGANVLTF. The chain links TRBV10-3 to TRBJ2-6, with D hard to call. This CDR3 spans 13 amino acids. The germline V and J ends were trimmed by 9 bases and 4 bases, with 10 bases remaining between them. The V gene's germline CDR1 is ENHRY and CDR2 SYGVKD.

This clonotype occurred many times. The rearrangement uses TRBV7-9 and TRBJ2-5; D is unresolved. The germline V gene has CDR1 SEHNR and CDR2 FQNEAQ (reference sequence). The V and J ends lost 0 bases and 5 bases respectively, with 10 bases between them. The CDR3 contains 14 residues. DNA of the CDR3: TGTGCCAGCAGCTTAGCGGGGTCTGGGGAGACCCAGTACTTC. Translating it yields CASSLAGSGETQYF.

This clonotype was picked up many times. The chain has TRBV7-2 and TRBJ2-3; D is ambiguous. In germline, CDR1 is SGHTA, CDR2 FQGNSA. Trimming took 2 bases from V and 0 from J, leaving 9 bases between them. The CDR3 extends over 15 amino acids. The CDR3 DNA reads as TGTGCCAGCAGCTTAATCCGCCCCAGCACAGATACGCAGTATTTT. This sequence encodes CASSLIRPSTDTQYF.

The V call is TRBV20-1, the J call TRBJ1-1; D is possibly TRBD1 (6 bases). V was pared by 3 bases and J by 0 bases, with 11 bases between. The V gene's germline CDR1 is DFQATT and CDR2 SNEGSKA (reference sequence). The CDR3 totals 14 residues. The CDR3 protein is CSASRQALNTEAFF. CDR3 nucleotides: TGCAGTGCTAGCAGACAGGCCCTGAACACTGAAGCTTTCTTT.

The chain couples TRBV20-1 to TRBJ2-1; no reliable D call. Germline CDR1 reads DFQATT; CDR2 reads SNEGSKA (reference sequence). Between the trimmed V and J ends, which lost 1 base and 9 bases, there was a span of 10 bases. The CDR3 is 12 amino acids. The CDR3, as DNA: TGCAGTGCTAGAGTTGGGCCTGGTGAGCAGTTCTTC. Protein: CSARVGPGEQFF.

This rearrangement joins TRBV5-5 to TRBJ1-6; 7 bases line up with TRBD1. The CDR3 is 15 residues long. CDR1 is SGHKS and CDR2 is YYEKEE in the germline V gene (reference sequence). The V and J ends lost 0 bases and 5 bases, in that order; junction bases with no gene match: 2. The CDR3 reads CASSLEGQNNSPLHF. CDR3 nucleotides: TGTGCCAGCAGCTTGGAGGGACAGAATAATTCACCCCTCCACTTT.

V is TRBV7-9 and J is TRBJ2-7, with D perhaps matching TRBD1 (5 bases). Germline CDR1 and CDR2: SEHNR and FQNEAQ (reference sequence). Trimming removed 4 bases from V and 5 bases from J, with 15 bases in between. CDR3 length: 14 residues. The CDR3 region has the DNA TGTGCCAGCAGCTCGGACACCACCAACGACGAGCAGTACTTC. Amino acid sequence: CASSSDTTNDEQYF.

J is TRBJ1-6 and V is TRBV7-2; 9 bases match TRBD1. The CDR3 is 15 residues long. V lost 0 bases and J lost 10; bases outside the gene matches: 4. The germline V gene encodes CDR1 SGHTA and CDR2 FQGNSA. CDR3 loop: CASSLAGTGYSPLHF. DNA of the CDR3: TGTGCCAGCAGCTTAGCGGGGACAGGGTACTCACCCCTCCACTTT.

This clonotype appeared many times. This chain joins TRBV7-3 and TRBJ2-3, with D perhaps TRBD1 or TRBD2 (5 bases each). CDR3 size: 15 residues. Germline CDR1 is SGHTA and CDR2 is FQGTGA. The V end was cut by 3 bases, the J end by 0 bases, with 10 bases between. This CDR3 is CASSFGGRSTDTQYF. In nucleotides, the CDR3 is TGTGCCAGCAGCTTTGGGGGAAGGAGCACAGATACGCAGTATTTT.

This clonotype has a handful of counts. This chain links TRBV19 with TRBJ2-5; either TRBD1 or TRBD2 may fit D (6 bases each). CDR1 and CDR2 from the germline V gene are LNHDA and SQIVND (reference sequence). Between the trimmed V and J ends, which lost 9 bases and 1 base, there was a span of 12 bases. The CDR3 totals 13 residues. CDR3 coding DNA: TGTGCCAGCCGCAGGGGAGGCCAAGAGACCCAGTACTTC. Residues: CASRRGGQETQYF.

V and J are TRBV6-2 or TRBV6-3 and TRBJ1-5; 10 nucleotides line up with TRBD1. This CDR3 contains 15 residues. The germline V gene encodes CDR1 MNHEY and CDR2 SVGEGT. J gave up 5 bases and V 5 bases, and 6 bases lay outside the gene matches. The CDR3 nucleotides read TGTGCCAGCAGTAGGGCCGGGACAGGGGATCAGCCCCAGCATTTT. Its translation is CASSRAGTGDQPQHF.

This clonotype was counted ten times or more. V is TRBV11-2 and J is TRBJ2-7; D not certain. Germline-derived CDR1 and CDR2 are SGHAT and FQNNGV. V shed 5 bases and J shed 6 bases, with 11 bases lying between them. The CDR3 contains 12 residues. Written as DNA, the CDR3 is TGTGCCAGCAGCCCCCGTTCCAGCGAGCAGTACTTC. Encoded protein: CASSPRSSEQYF.

CDR3 region: CASSAVGRANQPQHF. The CDR3 DNA reads as TGTGCCAGCAGCGCGGTGGGAAGGGCCAATCAGCCCCAGCATTTT. This chain connects TRBV5-6 to TRBJ1-5, with D unclear. V shed 4 bases and J shed 3 bases, with 14 bases lying between them. Germline V CDR1 and CDR2: SGHDT, YYEEEE. The CDR3 consists of 15 residues.

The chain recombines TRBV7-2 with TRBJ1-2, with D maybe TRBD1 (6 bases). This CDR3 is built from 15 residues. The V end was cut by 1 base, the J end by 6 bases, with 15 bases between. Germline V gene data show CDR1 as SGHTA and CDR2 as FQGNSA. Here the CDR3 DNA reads TGTGCCAGCAGCTTAGATCGGAGGGGGATAAATGGCTACACCTTC. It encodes CASSLDRRGINGYTF.

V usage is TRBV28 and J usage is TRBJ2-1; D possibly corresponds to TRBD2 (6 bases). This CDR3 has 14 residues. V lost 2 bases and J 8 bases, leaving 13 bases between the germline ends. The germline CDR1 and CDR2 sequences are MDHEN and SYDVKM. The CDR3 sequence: CASSLRLAIDEQFF. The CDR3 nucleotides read TGTGCCAGCAGTTTACGGCTAGCGATCGATGAGCAGTTCTTC.

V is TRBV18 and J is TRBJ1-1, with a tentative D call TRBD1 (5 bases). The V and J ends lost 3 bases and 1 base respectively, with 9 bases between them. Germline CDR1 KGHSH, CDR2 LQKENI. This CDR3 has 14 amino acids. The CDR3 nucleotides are TGTGCCAGCTCACCTAATGGGGCGAACACTGAAGCTTTCTTT. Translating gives CASSPNGANTEAFF. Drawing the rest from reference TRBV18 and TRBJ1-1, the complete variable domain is NAGVMQNPRHLVRRRGQEARLRCSPMKGHSHVYWYRQLPEEGLKFMVYLQKENIIDESGMPKERFSAEFPKEGPSILRIQQVVRGDSAAYFCASSPNGANTEAFFGQGTRLTVV.

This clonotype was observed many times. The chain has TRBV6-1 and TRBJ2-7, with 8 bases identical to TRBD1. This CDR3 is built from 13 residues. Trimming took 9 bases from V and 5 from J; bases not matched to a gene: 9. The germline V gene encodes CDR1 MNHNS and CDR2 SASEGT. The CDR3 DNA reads TGTGCCAGTCGGACAGGGAGAGGTAACGAGCAGTACTTC. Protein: CASRTGRGNEQYF.

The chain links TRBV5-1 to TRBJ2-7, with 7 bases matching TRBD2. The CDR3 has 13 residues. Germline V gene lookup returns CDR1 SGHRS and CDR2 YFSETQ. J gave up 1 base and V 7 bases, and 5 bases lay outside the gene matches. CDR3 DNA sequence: TGCGCCAGCGCTAGGGAGGGTTCCTACGAGCAGTACTTC. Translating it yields CASAREGSYEQYF.

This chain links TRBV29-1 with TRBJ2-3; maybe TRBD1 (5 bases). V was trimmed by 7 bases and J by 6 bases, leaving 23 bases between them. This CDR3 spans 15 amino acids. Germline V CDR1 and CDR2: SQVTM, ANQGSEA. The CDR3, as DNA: TGCAGCGGTAGATTTGGGGCGGTAACTGGGGATACGCAGTATTTT. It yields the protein CSGRFGAVTGDTQYF.

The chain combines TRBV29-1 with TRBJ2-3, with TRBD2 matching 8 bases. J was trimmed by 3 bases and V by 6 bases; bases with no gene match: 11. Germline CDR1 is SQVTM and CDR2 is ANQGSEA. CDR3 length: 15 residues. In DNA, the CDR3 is TGCAGCGTCCGGACGGGGGGGCTTGGGACAGATACGCAGTATTTT. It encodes CSVRTGGLGTDTQYF.

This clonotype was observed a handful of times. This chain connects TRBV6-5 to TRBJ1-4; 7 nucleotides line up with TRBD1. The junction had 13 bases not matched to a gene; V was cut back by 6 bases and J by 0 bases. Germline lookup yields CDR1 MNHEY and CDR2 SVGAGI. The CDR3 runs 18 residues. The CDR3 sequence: CASRNPGTAGATNEKLFF. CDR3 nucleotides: TGTGCCAGCAGGAACCCCGGGACAGCGGGAGCAACTAATGAAAAACTGTTTTTT.

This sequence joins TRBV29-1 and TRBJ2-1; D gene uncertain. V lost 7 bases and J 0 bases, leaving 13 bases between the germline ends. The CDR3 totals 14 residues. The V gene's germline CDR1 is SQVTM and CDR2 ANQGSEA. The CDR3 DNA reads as TGCAGCGCCCAAGCCAGGAGCTCCTACAATGAGCAGTTCTTC. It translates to CSAQARSSYNEQFF.

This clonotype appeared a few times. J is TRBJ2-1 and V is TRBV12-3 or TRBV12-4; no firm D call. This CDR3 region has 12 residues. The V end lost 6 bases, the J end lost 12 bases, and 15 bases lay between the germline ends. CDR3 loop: CASSPSGVGQFF. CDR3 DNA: TGTGCCAGCAGCCCAAGTGGCGTGGGGCAGTTCTTC.

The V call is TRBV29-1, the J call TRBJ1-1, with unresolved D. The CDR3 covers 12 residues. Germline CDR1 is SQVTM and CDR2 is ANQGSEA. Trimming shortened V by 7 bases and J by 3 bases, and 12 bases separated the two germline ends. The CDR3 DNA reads TGCAGCGAGGACGGTTTAGACACTGAAGCTTTCTTT. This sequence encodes CSEDGLDTEAFF.

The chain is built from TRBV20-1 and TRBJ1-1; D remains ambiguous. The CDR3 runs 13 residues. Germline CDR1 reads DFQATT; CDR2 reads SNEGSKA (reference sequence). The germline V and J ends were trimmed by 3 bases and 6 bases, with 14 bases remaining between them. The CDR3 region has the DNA TGCAGTGCTAGTTACATGGGAGGGCCTGAAGCTTTCTTT. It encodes CSASYMGGPEAFF.

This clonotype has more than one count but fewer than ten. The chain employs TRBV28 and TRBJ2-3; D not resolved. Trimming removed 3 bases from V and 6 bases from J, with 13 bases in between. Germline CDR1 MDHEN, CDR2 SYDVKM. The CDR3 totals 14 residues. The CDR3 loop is CASSFGVESDTQYF. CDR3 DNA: TGTGCCAGCAGTTTTGGGGTAGAGTCCGATACGCAGTATTTT.